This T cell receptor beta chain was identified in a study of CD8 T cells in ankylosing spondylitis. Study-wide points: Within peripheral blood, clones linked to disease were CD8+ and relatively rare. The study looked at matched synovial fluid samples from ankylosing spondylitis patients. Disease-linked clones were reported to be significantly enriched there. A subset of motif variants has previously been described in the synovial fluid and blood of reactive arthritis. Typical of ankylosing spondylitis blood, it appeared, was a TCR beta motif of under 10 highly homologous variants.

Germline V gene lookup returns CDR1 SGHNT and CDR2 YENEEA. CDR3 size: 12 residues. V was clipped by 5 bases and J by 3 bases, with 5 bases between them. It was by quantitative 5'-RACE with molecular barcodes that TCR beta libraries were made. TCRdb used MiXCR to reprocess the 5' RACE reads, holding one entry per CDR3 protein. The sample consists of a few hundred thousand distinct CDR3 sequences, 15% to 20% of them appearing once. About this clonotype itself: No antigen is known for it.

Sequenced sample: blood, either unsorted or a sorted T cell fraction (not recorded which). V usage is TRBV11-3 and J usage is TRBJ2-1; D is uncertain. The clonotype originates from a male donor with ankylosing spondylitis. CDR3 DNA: TGTGCCAGCAGCCACAACTACAATGAGCAGTTCTTC. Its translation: CASSHNYNEQFF.